This T cell receptor (beta chain) was identified in a study of cytomegalovirus exposure and HLA in healthy donors. Germline trimming cut 6 bases from V and 1 base from J; bases unmatched to any gene: 6. The CDR3 loop spans 16 amino acids. Per the germline V gene, CDR1 is LNHDA and CDR2 is SQIVND (reference sequence). Study-wide points: Under in vitro conditions, a few CMV-associated chains were confirmed as specific for CMV antigens. What a later analysis reportedly showed was that an Asian-associated ancestry cluster had fewer N-insertions than the 666-donor mean. Reports state that TCR beta sequences accurately predicted most subjects' HLA-A and HLA-B alleles. The authors judged a highly shared variant cluster likely a sequencing artifact.

This clone has only one observation. What it recognizes is unknown. The study ran its PCR with 60 Vbeta and 13 Jbeta primers. Clones were sequenced by immunoSEQ multiplex PCR, and TCRdb holds only the in-frame ones, with some missing. The table has about 150,000 clones, about 88% seen once. The chain couples TRBV19 to TRBJ1-1, with 12 bases lining up with TRBD1. Sequencing input: PBMCs. This clonotype originated in a woman under 30 in good health and CMV-seronegative. Written as DNA, the CDR3 is TGTGCCAGTAGATTGGGACAGGGGGCTAGGAACACTGAAGCTTTCTTT. It codes for CASRLGQGARNTEAFF.